The source of this T cell receptor (beta chain) is a study of technical replicates of blood from a few donors. V lost 1 base and J 0 bases, leaving 7 bases between the germline ends. The germline V gene encodes CDR1 SGHRS and CDR2 YFSETQ. The CDR3 loop spans 15 amino acids. Assay used: immunoSEQ multiplex PCR; TCRdb lists only in-frame clones, some missing. In the table there are around 68,000 clones, about 97% of which are singletons. The sequenced sample was T cells isolated from PBMCs. The receptor comes from a human donor in good health. This chain joins TRBV5-1 and TRBJ2-2; D is possibly TRBD2 (6 bases). The DNA of the CDR3 is TGCGCCAGCAGCTTGCAGCGGGCGAACACCGGGGAGCTGTTTTTT. Protein sequence: CASSLQRANTGELFF.